Listed here is a single T cell receptor beta chain. This specimen belongs to a study of CD8+CD57+ T cells in acquired aplastic anemia. V lost 4 bases and J lost 7, with 14 bases in between. Germline CDR1 and CDR2: SGHTA and FQGNSA. CDR3 length: 14 residues. Investigators profiled TCR beta VDJ and CDR3 from genomic DNA template. A single record per CDR3 protein comes from TCRdb applying MiXCR to the reads. The table records some 190,000 distinct CDR3 sequences, approximately 49% of them present only once. The sequence was obtained from a human donor in good health, serving as a control. The sequenced sample consisted of sorted CD4+, CD8+, or CD8+CD57+ T cells (not recorded which) from PBMCs. The V gene is TRBV7-2, the J gene TRBJ2-1; D not certain. As DNA, the CDR3 is TGTGCCAGCAGCTCTTTGGACCGTCGGAATGAGCAGTTCTTC. Translating it yields CASSSLDRRNEQFF.